These 8 T cell receptor beta chains were sequenced from one sample in a study of T cell repertoires in cytomegalovirus infection. Their antigens are not known. TCRdb analysed the reads with MiXCR anew, one entry per CDR3 protein. The sample has under 200,000 distinct CDR3 sequences, 20% to 25% seen once; the top ten hold roughly 25%. Sequencing was performed on CD8+ T cells from cultured PBMCs, taken from culture after CMV antigen stimulation. The source is a human donor in good health (CMV status not recorded). Some clones in this sample may be carry-over from other donors' samples.

At least ten counts were recorded for this clonotype. This rearrangement joins TRBV7-6 to TRBJ2-1, with D perhaps TRBD2 (6 bases). Germline V gene sequence: CDR1 SGHVS, CDR2 FNYEAQ. V lost 0 bases, J lost 2 bases, and 17 bases lay in between. This CDR3 is built from 18 residues. CDR3 amino acids: CASSLALGEALAYNEQFF. CDR3 bases: TGTGCCAGCAGCTTAGCGTTAGGGGAGGCCCTCGCCTACAATGAGCAGTTCTTC.

The V and J genes are TRBV7-8 and TRBJ2-5, with 8 bases aligning to TRBD1. CDR1 is SGHVS, CDR2 FQNEAQ, per germline. The length of the CDR3 is 17 residues. V gave up 2 bases and J gave up 1 base; unmatched junction bases: 9. CDR3 bases: TGTGCCAGCAGCTTACGACTGGACAGGGACGGCCAAGAGACCCAGTACTTC. This translates into CASSLRLDRDGQETQYF.

This clonotype came up a few times. The genes are TRBV5-4 and TRBJ2-1; possibly TRBD1 or TRBD2 for D (5 bases each). Germline values: CDR1 SGHNT, CDR2 YYREEE (reference sequence). V lost 0 bases and J 6 bases, leaving 13 bases between the germline ends. The CDR3 spans 15 residues. The CDR3 sequence: CASSLGGTSLNEQFF. The CDR3 coding sequence is TGTGCCAGCAGCTTGGGGGGGACCTCCCTCAATGAGCAGTTCTTC.

A remark on this clonotype: An end of the junction does not agree with germline; a read error may underlie this. The chain carries TRBV12-3 or TRBV12-4 and TRBJ2-1, with D tentatively TRBD1 or TRBD2 (5 bases each). This CDR3 comprises 12 residues. The CDR3 loop is CASSLGEMEQFF. The CDR3, as DNA: TGTGCCAGCAGCTTAGGGGAGATGGAGCAGTTCTTC.

This clonotype appeared many times. This chain joins TRBV15 and TRBJ2-7, with 7 bases aligning to TRBD1. The CDR3 length is 15 residues. From germline, CDR1 is LNHNV and CDR2 YYDKDF (reference sequence). Trimming removed 0 bases from V and 3 bases from J; junction bases left unmatched: 5. Written as DNA, the CDR3 is TGTGCCACCAGCAGAGATCCTGCAGGGGGCTACGAGCAGTACTTC. Amino acid sequence: CATSRDPAGGYEQYF.

V usage is TRBV7-2 and J usage is TRBJ2-1, with D unclear. The CDR3 has 12 residues. The V gene lost 3 bases and the J gene lost 10 bases, with 10 bases spanning the gap. Germline V gene lookup returns CDR1 SGHTA and CDR2 FQGNSA. CDR3 sequence: CASSLTILEQFF. CDR3 coding DNA: TGTGCCAGCAGCTTGACAATTTTGGAGCAGTTCTTC. The complete variable domain, with remaining parts taken from reference TRBV7-2 and TRBJ2-1, reads GAGVSQSPSNKVTEKGKDVELRCDPISGHTALYWYRQSLGQGLEFLIYFQGNSAPDKSGLPSDRFSAERTGGSVSTLTIQRTQQEDSAVYLCASSLTILEQFFGPGTRLTVL.

V is TRBV28 and J is TRBJ1-5; 7 bases are a match to TRBD1. The CDR3 covers 15 residues. The junction had 4 bases not matched to a gene; V was cut back by 1 base and J by 4 bases. Germline V gene sequence: CDR1 MDHEN, CDR2 SYDVKM. Here the CDR3 DNA reads TGTGCCAGCAGTTTATCCGCAGGGGGTAATCAGCCCCAGCATTTT. Translated, it gives CASSLSAGGNQPQHF.

This clonotype has more than one count but fewer than ten. The J gene is TRBJ2-7, the V gene TRBV20-1, with D possibly TRBD1 on 5 matching bases. V was clipped by 6 bases and J by 3 bases, with 24 bases between them. CDR3 length: 16 amino acids. Germline lookup yields CDR1 DFQATT and CDR2 SNEGSKA (reference sequence). In nucleotides, the CDR3 is TGCAGTGCCGCCGATAGCCAGGGTACTCTACTCTACGAGCAGTACTTC. Its protein is CSAADSQGTLLYEQYF.